This TCR beta chain was obtained from a study of cytomegalovirus exposure and HLA in healthy donors. Study-level background: Most donors, 81% of a few hundred genotyped, fell in the Caucasian-associated ancestry cluster. Whole-study results and caveats: Among the CMV-associated chains, a few were confirmed in vitro as specific for CMV antigens. Presence/absence analyses assumed roughly uniform sequencing depth across donors, which may not hold.

A note on this clone: As yet, its antigen is unknown.

Trimming removed 7 bases from V and 1 base from J, with 14 bases in between. Germline CDR1 is SGHNT and CDR2 is YYREEE (reference sequence). The CDR3 runs to 14 residues. Both 60 Vbeta primers and 13 Jbeta primers went into the PCR. Generated by immunoSEQ multiplex PCR, the TCRdb table keeps only in-frame clones and is missing some. The sample has 85,000 to 100,000 clones, about 82% seen once; the top ten hold less than 8%. The material sequenced was PBMCs. The sequence derives from a man younger than 45 in good health and CMV-seronegative. The chain joins TRBV5-4 to TRBJ1-1; TRBD1 is a possible D gene (5 bases). The CDR3 DNA reads TGTGCCAGCGGCGGGGACGGAGCGAACACTGAAGCTTTCTTT. Residues: CASGGDGANTEAFF.